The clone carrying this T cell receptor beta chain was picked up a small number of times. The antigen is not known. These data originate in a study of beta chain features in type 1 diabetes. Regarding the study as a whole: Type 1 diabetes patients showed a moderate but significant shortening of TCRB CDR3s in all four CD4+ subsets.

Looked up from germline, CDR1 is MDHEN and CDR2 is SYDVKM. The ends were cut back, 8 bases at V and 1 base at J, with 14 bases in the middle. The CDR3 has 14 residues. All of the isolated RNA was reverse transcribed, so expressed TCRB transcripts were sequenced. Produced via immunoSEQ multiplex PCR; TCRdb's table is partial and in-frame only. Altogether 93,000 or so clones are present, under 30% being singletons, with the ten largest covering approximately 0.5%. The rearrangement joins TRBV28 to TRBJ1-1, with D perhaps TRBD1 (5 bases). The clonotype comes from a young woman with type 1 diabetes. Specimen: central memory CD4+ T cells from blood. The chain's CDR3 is CASARGGWNTEAFF. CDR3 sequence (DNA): TGTGCCAGCGCTCGGGGGGGGTGGAACACTGAAGCTTTCTTT.